Listed below are T cell receptor beta chains from one sample, sequenced in a study of OX40 agonist ivuxolimab in advanced cancers. TCRdb keeps only in-frame clones here, not all; method: immunoSEQ multiplex PCR. Among 20,000 to 25,000 clones listed, 79% were seen once. The starting material was CD4+ or CD8+ T cells sorted from blood, obtained in a trial of the OX40 agonist ivuxolimab. The receptors shown here come from an adult with an advanced solid tumor such as melanoma, head and neck, liver or kidney cancer. Each CDR3 is given with its conserved first and last residue. Fields, in order: CDR3 length, clone size, J gene, D gene, V gene, CDR3 DNA, CDR3 protein. D genes are given only for firm matches. Clone size is stated in some rows and not others, as once, few, many or a class when expanded.

CDR3 length: 17; clone size: NA; J gene: TRBJ2-6; D gene: NA; V gene: TRBV7-8; CDR3 DNA: TGTGCCAGCAACACACCACACACAAGCTCTGGGGCCAACGTCCTGACTTTC; CDR3 protein: CASNTPHTSSGANVLTF
CDR3 length: 12; clone size: NA; J gene: TRBJ1-2; D gene: NA; V gene: TRBV30; CDR3 DNA: TGTGCCTGGAGCCCAGGGGCCAGGGGCTACACCTTC; CDR3 protein: CAWSPGARGYTF
CDR3 length: 13; clone size: NA; J gene: TRBJ1-2; D gene: NA; V gene: TRBV19; CDR3 DNA: TGTGCCAGTAGTAGTCAGGGGAACTATGGCTACACCTTC; CDR3 protein: CASSSQGNYGYTF
CDR3 length: 13; clone size: NA; J gene: TRBJ2-7; D gene: NA; V gene: TRBV5-5; CDR3 DNA: TGTGCCAGCAGCTCGGACAGGAGGGGGGAGCAGTACTTC; CDR3 protein: CASSSDRRGEQYF
CDR3 length: 16; clone size: NA; J gene: TRBJ1-1; D gene: NA; V gene: TRBV5-1; CDR3 DNA: TGCGCCAGCAGCTTTGGGTCGTCGGGGGCGCAAACTGAAGCTTTCTTT; CDR3 protein: CASSFGSSGAQTEAFF
CDR3 length: 12; clone size: NA; J gene: TRBJ2-7; D gene: NA; V gene: TRBV7-8; CDR3 DNA: TGTGCCAGCAGCTCCGGGAGTTCCGAGCAGTACTTC; CDR3 protein: CASSSGSSEQYF
CDR3 length: 13; clone size: NA; J gene: TRBJ1-1; D gene: NA; V gene: TRBV27; CDR3 DNA: TGTGCCACTTCATACAGGGCGAACACTGAAGCTTTCTTT; CDR3 protein: CATSYRANTEAFF
CDR3 length: 15; clone size: NA; J gene: TRBJ2-3; D gene: TRBD1; V gene: TRBV10-3; CDR3 DNA: TGTGCCATCAACCCCGGGACAGGGGCGACAGATACGCAGTATTTT; CDR3 protein: CAINPGTGATDTQYF
CDR3 length: 13; clone size: NA; J gene: TRBJ1-1; D gene: NA; V gene: TRBV10-1; CDR3 DNA: TGCGCCAGCAGTGACCAGCAGAACACTGAAGCTTTCTTT; CDR3 protein: CASSDQQNTEAFF
CDR3 length: 13; clone size: NA; J gene: TRBJ1-4; D gene: NA; V gene: TRBV29-1; CDR3 DNA: TGCAGCGGTACCCGGACAGATAATGAAAAACTGTTTTTT; CDR3 protein: CSGTRTDNEKLFF
CDR3 length: 15; clone size: NA; J gene: TRBJ2-1; D gene: NA; V gene: TRBV11-2; CDR3 DNA: TGTGCCAGCAGCTTATGGTCAGGGACCTACAATGAGCAGTTCTTC; CDR3 protein: CASSLWSGTYNEQFF
CDR3 length: 14; clone size: NA; J gene: TRBJ1-5; D gene: TRBD1; V gene: TRBV18; CDR3 DNA: TGTGCCAGCTCGGGACAGGGCTTTAATCAGCCCCAGCATTTT; CDR3 protein: CASSGQGFNQPQHF
CDR3 length: 13; clone size: NA; J gene: TRBJ2-7; D gene: TRBD2; V gene: TRBV10-3; CDR3 DNA: TGTGCCATCACCTCGCGGGAGGGCTACGAGCAGTACTTC; CDR3 protein: CAITSREGYEQYF
CDR3 length: 15; clone size: NA; J gene: TRBJ1-1; D gene: NA; V gene: TRBV5-1; CDR3 DNA: TGCGCCAGCACGAATACAGGGAACATGAACACTGAAGCTTTCTTT; CDR3 protein: CASTNTGNMNTEAFF
CDR3 length: 14; clone size: few; J gene: TRBJ1-2; D gene: TRBD1; V gene: TRBV7-3; CDR3 DNA: TGTGCCAGCAGCCCCGGGACAGGGCGGTATGGCTACACCTTC; CDR3 protein: CASSPGTGRYGYTF